This T cell receptor beta chain is drawn from a study of molecular identifiers for immune sequencing clone quantification. General study points: Clones carrying above 20 RNA copies accounted for over 98% of effector molecules, under 1% in naive cells.

Comment on this clonotype: Its antigen is unknown. Given a much more abundant clone one base away, this may be a read error.

TCRdb called the PCR reads again in MiXCR, with one record for every CDR3 protein. The repertoire holds 250,000 to 400,000 distinct CDR3 sequences, with about 21% as singletons. The CDR3 length is 13 residues. V was clipped by 3 bases and J by 13 bases, with 13 bases between them. The germline V gene has CDR1 MNHEY and CDR2 SMNVEV (reference sequence). Naive CD8 T cells were sorted as CD8+CD4-CCR7+CD45RA+. The chain joins TRBV27 to TRBJ1-6, with D possibly matching TRBD1 (6 bases). The sample was naive CD8+ T cells from blood, with Jurkat cell RNA spiked in. Subset described: FACS-sorted CD8+CD4-CCR7+CD45RA+ naive T cells. This receptor was identified in a human donor in good health. Some libraries in this study had Jurkat cell RNA spiked in. The CDR3 coding sequence is TGTGCCAGCAGTTTGGACAGCCATAGGCCCCTCCACTTT. This sequence encodes CASSLDSHRPLHF.